Below, one T cell receptor (beta chain) is given with its context. This entry is derived from a study of blood T cell repertoires in COVID-19. Study overall: The study drew acute and convalescent COVID-19 samples from the United States, Italy and Spain.

Germline assignment: CDR1 SGHRS and CDR2 YFSETQ. With V trimmed by 7 bases and J by 1 base, 6 bases remained unmatched. The CDR3 runs 14 residues. Participant-given clinical history determined each cohort assignment. Recovered participants had two consecutive negative NP/OP PCR tests, healthcare professional clearance, or symptom resolution. Original processing methods: Amplification of reference gene primers was used by the study to estimate nucleated cell counts. Libraries were prepared by immunoSEQ multiplex PCR; TCRdb keeps only in-frame clonotypes and omits some of them. V and J calls and clone size are copied from that table; D and trimming were computed from the DNA. This table holds roughly 200,000 clones, 82% found once.

Specimen: PBMCs or T cells enriched from blood (not recorded which). This TCR came from a man in his forties or fifties who had recovered from COVID-19. The rearrangement uses TRBV5-1 and TRBJ1-1; TRBD1 matches at 8 bases. The CDR3: CASSGTGQNTEAFF. The CDR3 DNA reads as TGCGCCAGCTCCGGGACAGGCCAGAACACTGAAGCTTTCTTT.